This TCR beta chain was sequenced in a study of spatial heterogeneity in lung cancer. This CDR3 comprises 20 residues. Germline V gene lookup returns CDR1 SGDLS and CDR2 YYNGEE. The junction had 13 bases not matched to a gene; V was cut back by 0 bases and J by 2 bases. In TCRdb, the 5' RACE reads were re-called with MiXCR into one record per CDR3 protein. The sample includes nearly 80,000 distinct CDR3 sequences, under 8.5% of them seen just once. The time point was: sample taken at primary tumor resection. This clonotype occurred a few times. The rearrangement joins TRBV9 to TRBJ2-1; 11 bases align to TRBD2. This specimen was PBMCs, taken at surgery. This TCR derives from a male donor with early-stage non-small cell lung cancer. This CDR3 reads CASSVGLDPGLAAPYNEQFF. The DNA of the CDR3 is TGTGCCAGCAGCGTAGGTCTCGATCCGGGACTAGCGGCCCCCTACAATGAGCAGTTCTTC.